These T cell receptor beta chains were read from a single sample in a study of T cell repertoires in cytomegalovirus infection. TCRdb itself ran the reads through MiXCR, one entry per CDR3 protein. The data hold roughly 310,000 distinct CDR3 sequences, with roughly 15% observed a single time. Sequencing was performed on PBMCs. The receptors here all came from a human donor in good health (CMV status not recorded). Some clones in this sample may be carry-over from other donors' samples. CDR3s include the opening cysteine and the closing phenylalanine or tryptophan. Each record gives: V gene, clone size, D gene, J gene, CDR3 DNA, CDR3 protein. A D gene is named only where the DNA matches it firmly. Where a row states a size, it is once, few, many or the class of an expanded clone; other rows omit it.

v_gene: TRBV7-6; abundance: .; d_gene: TRBD1; j_gene: TRBJ2-3; CDR3nt: TGTGCCAGCAGTATTGGGGGACAGGTCGGCACAGATACGCAGTATTTT; CDR3aa: CASSIGGQVGTDTQYF
v_gene: TRBV5-1; abundance: few; d_gene: .; j_gene: TRBJ2-5; CDR3nt: TGCGCCAGCAGCCTGCAGGGTGTGAGGGGAGAGACCCAGTACTTC; CDR3aa: CASSLQGVRGETQYF
v_gene: TRBV2; abundance: .; d_gene: TRBD1; j_gene: TRBJ1-5; CDR3nt: TGTGCCAGCCGACAGGGAATGGGGGGTCAGCCCCAGCATTTT; CDR3aa: CASRQGMGGQPQHF
v_gene: TRBV12-3/TRBV12-4; abundance: few; d_gene: TRBD1; j_gene: TRBJ1-5; CDR3nt: TGTGCCAGCAGTTCCGGGACAGGGGAAAATCAGCCCCAGCATTTT; CDR3aa: CASSSGTGENQPQHF
v_gene: TRBV29-1; abundance: .; d_gene: TRBD1; j_gene: TRBJ2-3; CDR3nt: TGCAGCGTCCGTTCAGGGGGCGGCACAGATACGCAGTATTTT; CDR3aa: CSVRSGGGTDTQYF
v_gene: TRBV28; abundance: few; d_gene: TRBD1; j_gene: TRBJ1-1; CDR3nt: TGTGCCAGCAGTTTATATGGGGGGGCAGGGGGCCTCGAAGCTTTCTTT; CDR3aa: CASSLYGGAGGLEAFF
v_gene: TRBV20-1; abundance: .; d_gene: .; j_gene: TRBJ1-6; CDR3nt: TGCAGTGCTAGGGGCCCCTCGAGCTCCTATAATTCACCCCTCCACTTT; CDR3aa: CSARGPSSSYNSPLHF
v_gene: TRBV7-9; abundance: many; d_gene: TRBD2; j_gene: TRBJ2-1; CDR3nt: TGTGCCAGCAGGGGAGGCGGGGGGGTCTGGGATGAGCAGTTCTTC; CDR3aa: CASRGGGGVWDEQFF
v_gene: TRBV7-9; abundance: many; d_gene: .; j_gene: TRBJ2-3; CDR3nt: TGTGCCAGCAGCCCCCGGCAGGGGACCACAGATACGCAGTATTTT; CDR3aa: CASSPRQGTTDTQYF
v_gene: TRBV6-1; abundance: .; d_gene: .; j_gene: TRBJ2-3; CDR3nt: TGTGCCAGCAGTGAGACGCTAGATACGCAGTATTTT; CDR3aa: CASSETLDTQYF
v_gene: TRBV7-8; abundance: many; d_gene: .; j_gene: TRBJ2-7; CDR3nt: TGTGCCAGCAGCTCACCACGGGAGACCCTAGGGGCCTACGAGCAGTACTTC; CDR3aa: CASSSPRETLGAYEQYF
v_gene: TRBV7-9; abundance: many; d_gene: .; j_gene: TRBJ2-3; CDR3nt: TGTGCCAGCAGCTTAGCCGGCTGGGCCGCGGATACGCAGTATTTT; CDR3aa: CASSLAGWAADTQYF
v_gene: TRBV5-1; abundance: .; d_gene: .; j_gene: TRBJ1-2; CDR3nt: TGCGCCAGCAGCTTGGCCGAGGGATGGGGTGGCTACACCTTC; CDR3aa: CASSLAEGWGGYTF
v_gene: TRBV28; abundance: few; d_gene: .; j_gene: TRBJ1-1; CDR3nt: TGTGCCAGCAGTTCCGGGGGGGGTAACACTGAAGCTTTCTTT; CDR3aa: CASSSGGGNTEAFF
v_gene: TRBV12-3/TRBV12-4; abundance: few; d_gene: .; j_gene: TRBJ2-3; CDR3nt: TGTGCCAGCAGTCAACAGCAGGTGGCGGGCACAGATACGCAGTATTTT; CDR3aa: CASSQQQVAGTDTQYF
v_gene: TRBV28; abundance: many; d_gene: .; j_gene: TRBJ2-7; CDR3nt: TGTGCCAGCAGCGAAGTCCGCGCAGGAGATTACGAGCAGTACTTC; CDR3aa: CASSEVRAGDYEQYF
v_gene: TRBV27; abundance: .; d_gene: TRBD1; j_gene: TRBJ1-1; CDR3nt: TGTGCCAGCAGTGCAACACAGGGGCTCACTGAAGCTTTCTTT; CDR3aa: CASSATQGLTEAFF
v_gene: TRBV2; abundance: few; d_gene: .; j_gene: TRBJ2-7; CDR3nt: TGTGCCAGCAGTGAAGTTAACCTCCTGGGCGAGCAGTACTTC; CDR3aa: CASSEVNLLGEQYF
v_gene: TRBV7-6; abundance: many; d_gene: TRBD2; j_gene: TRBJ2-7; CDR3nt: TGTGCCAGCAGCTTGGGGACTAGCGGAACCTACGAGCAGTACTTC; CDR3aa: CASSLGTSGTYEQYF
v_gene: TRBV15; abundance: few; d_gene: TRBD1; j_gene: TRBJ2-4; CDR3nt: TGTGCCACCAGCAGAGATTGGGGACAGGGGGCAGCCCTAAACATTCAGTACTTC; CDR3aa: CATSRDWGQGAALNIQYF
v_gene: TRBV7-2; abundance: many; d_gene: .; j_gene: TRBJ2-5; CDR3nt: TGTGCCAGCAGCCCTTTCCTTGGGCTAGTTACTTTCATCTCCCAGTACTTC; CDR3aa: CASSPFLGLVTFISQYF
v_gene: TRBV7-9; abundance: few; d_gene: .; j_gene: TRBJ1-2; CDR3nt: TGTGCCAGCAGCCCGCGGGAGGGCGGGTTAGATGGCTACACCTTC; CDR3aa: CASSPREGGLDGYTF
v_gene: TRBV7-8; abundance: few; d_gene: .; j_gene: TRBJ2-1; CDR3nt: TGTGCCAGCAGCCCCCGCAGGGAGAGTTTAGATGAGCAGTTCTTC; CDR3aa: CASSPRRESLDEQFF
v_gene: TRBV7-2; abundance: .; d_gene: .; j_gene: TRBJ1-2; CDR3nt: TGTGCCAGCAGCTTAGCCGGGGAGTATGGCTACACCTTC; CDR3aa: CASSLAGEYGYTF
v_gene: TRBV4-2; abundance: .; d_gene: TRBD2; j_gene: TRBJ2-3; CDR3nt: TGTGCCAGCAGCCAAGACCTTTCGGGGACTAGCATTTCAGATACGCAGTATTTT; CDR3aa: CASSQDLSGTSISDTQYF
v_gene: TRBV6-2/TRBV6-3; abundance: many; d_gene: TRBD2; j_gene: TRBJ2-5; CDR3nt: TGTGCCAGCAGTTATTCAAGCGGGGGGCCGGAAAGCTACCAAGAGACCCAGTACTTC; CDR3aa: CASSYSSGGPESYQETQYF
v_gene: TRBV12-3/TRBV12-4; abundance: many; d_gene: .; j_gene: TRBJ2-7; CDR3nt: TGTGCCAGCAGTTTAGCAATAGTTGGAGGGAGCCCCTACGAGCAGTACTTC; CDR3aa: CASSLAIVGGSPYEQYF
v_gene: TRBV9; abundance: few; d_gene: .; j_gene: TRBJ2-1; CDR3nt: TGTGCCAGCAGTGTGACGTGGGCCTACAATGAGCAGTTCTTC; CDR3aa: CASSVTWAYNEQFF
v_gene: TRBV12-3/TRBV12-4; abundance: many; d_gene: .; j_gene: TRBJ1-1; CDR3nt: TGTGCCAGCAGGTTGACAGCAAACACTGAAGCTTTCTTT; CDR3aa: CASRLTANTEAFF
v_gene: TRBV2; abundance: few; d_gene: .; j_gene: TRBJ2-2; CDR3nt: TGTGCCAGCAGACCCAGGGAAGCTCCCACCGGGGAGCTGTTTTTT; CDR3aa: CASRPREAPTGELFF
v_gene: TRBV7-6; abundance: many; d_gene: TRBD2; j_gene: TRBJ2-3; CDR3nt: TGTGCCAGCAGTTTAGCGGGCGTCACAGATACGCAGTATTTT; CDR3aa: CASSLAGVTDTQYF
v_gene: TRBV4-2; abundance: few; d_gene: .; j_gene: TRBJ2-7; CDR3nt: TGTGCCAGCAGCCAAGAGACCGTAGCCTACGAGCAGTACTTC; CDR3aa: CASSQETVAYEQYF
v_gene: TRBV20-1; abundance: .; d_gene: .; j_gene: TRBJ2-3; CDR3nt: TGCAGTGCTACTGTACCAGGGGAGGGCACAGATACGCAGTATTTT; CDR3aa: CSATVPGEGTDTQYF
v_gene: TRBV28; abundance: few; d_gene: .; j_gene: TRBJ2-6; CDR3nt: TGTGCCAGCAGTTTATTCAGAAGCGTCCTGACTTTC; CDR3aa: CASSLFRSVLTF
v_gene: TRBV5-6; abundance: few; d_gene: .; j_gene: TRBJ2-1; CDR3nt: TGTGCCAGCAGCTTGGATATCTCATCCTACAATGAGCAGTTCTTC; CDR3aa: CASSLDISSYNEQFF
v_gene: TRBV7-2; abundance: many; d_gene: TRBD1; j_gene: TRBJ2-7; CDR3nt: TGTGCCAGCAGCCAGAGGGGGCCAGACGAGCAGTACTTC; CDR3aa: CASSQRGPDEQYF
v_gene: TRBV7-2; abundance: many; d_gene: .; j_gene: TRBJ1-5; CDR3nt: TGTGCCAGCAGCTCGATGGGAGCTAGCAATCAGCCCCAGCATTTT; CDR3aa: CASSSMGASNQPQHF
v_gene: TRBV4-3; abundance: few; d_gene: .; j_gene: TRBJ2-3; CDR3nt: TGCGCCAGCAGCCAAGGCGTAGGGGGGAGCACAGATACGCAGTATTTT; CDR3aa: CASSQGVGGSTDTQYF
v_gene: TRBV28; abundance: .; d_gene: .; j_gene: TRBJ2-7; CDR3nt: TGTGCCAGCAGTTTGTGGTCCGGGACTGACACTACCTACGAGCAGTACTTC; CDR3aa: CASSLWSGTDTTYEQYF
v_gene: TRBV7-2; abundance: many; d_gene: .; j_gene: TRBJ1-6; CDR3nt: TGTGCCAGCAGCTATTTTAACTCGGCGGGGGATTCACCCCTCCACTTT; CDR3aa: CASSYFNSAGDSPLHF
v_gene: TRBV2; abundance: many; d_gene: .; j_gene: TRBJ2-7; CDR3nt: TGTGCCGGTGACGAATTAGGCACCTACGAGCAGTACTTC; CDR3aa: CAGDELGTYEQYF
v_gene: TRBV10-3; abundance: few; d_gene: .; j_gene: TRBJ2-5; CDR3nt: TGTGCCACCTCGACAGGCCAAGAGACCCAGTACTTC; CDR3aa: CATSTGQETQYF
v_gene: TRBV28; abundance: few; d_gene: .; j_gene: TRBJ2-2; CDR3nt: TGTGCCAGCAGTTTATCCTCCGGTAGCGGGGAGCTGTTTTTT; CDR3aa: CASSLSSGSGELFF
v_gene: TRBV11-2; abundance: .; d_gene: .; j_gene: TRBJ2-7; CDR3nt: TGTGCCAGCAAGTCCCCCTCCTACGAGCAGTACTTC; CDR3aa: CASKSPSYEQYF
v_gene: TRBV3-1; abundance: few; d_gene: .; j_gene: TRBJ2-4; CDR3nt: TGTGCCAGCAGCCAAGCCAGGGGGGAGAAGTACTTC; CDR3aa: CASSQARGEKYF
v_gene: TRBV6-2/TRBV6-3; abundance: .; d_gene: .; j_gene: TRBJ2-7; CDR3nt: TGTGCCAGCAGTCGAATACAGGGTAGGAGCCTCTACGAGCAGTACTTC; CDR3aa: CASSRIQGRSLYEQYF
v_gene: TRBV11-3; abundance: .; d_gene: .; j_gene: TRBJ1-4; CDR3nt: TGTGCCAGCAGCTCGCATGCGGGTAATGAAAAACTGTTTTTT; CDR3aa: CASSSHAGNEKLFF